The 30 T cell receptor beta chains reported below all come from one sample, sequenced in a study of T cell responses to AZD1222 COVID-19 vaccine. Assay used: immunoSEQ multiplex PCR; TCRdb lists only in-frame clones, some missing. The sample yields around 130,000 clones, about 86% seen once. The specimen comprised peripheral blood, sampled on day 0 of AZD1222 vaccination. The receptors originated from an adult in good health.

The chain uses TRBV6-1 and TRBJ1-2; possibly TRBD1 for D (6 bases). This CDR3 contains 16 residues. Germline V lookup: CDR1 MNHNS, CDR2 SASEGT. The V gene lost 1 base and the J gene lost 2 bases, with 14 bases spanning the gap. DNA of the CDR3: TGTGCCAGCAGTGAAGTTAGGGGGACGGAGAACTATGGCTACACCTTC. Translated: CASSEVRGTENYGYTF.

The V call is TRBV5-1, the J call TRBJ2-2; D is perhaps TRBD1 (5 bases). Trimming took off 1 base at V and 2 bases at J, with 9 bases between the two ends. The germline V gene encodes CDR1 SGHRS and CDR2 YFSETQ. The CDR3 sequence is 15 residues long. In DNA, the CDR3 is TGCGCCAGCAGCTTGAGTGACAGAAACACCGGGGAGCTGTTTTTT. This gives the protein CASSLSDRNTGELFF. Supplemented by reference TRBV5-1 and TRBJ2-2, the full variable domain reads KAGVTQTPRYLIKTRGQQVTLSCSPISGHRSVSWYQQTPGQGLQFLFEYFSETQRNKGNFPGRFSGRQFSNSRSEMNVSTLELGDSALYLCASSLSDRNTGELFFGEGSRLTVL.

V and J are TRBV2 and TRBJ2-2; 7 nucleotides agree with TRBD2. V was pared by 7 bases and J by 0 bases, with 5 bases of the junction left unmatched. CDR1 is SNHLY and CDR2 is FYNNEI in the germline V gene. The CDR3 length is 15 residues. CDR3 DNA sequence: TGTGCCAGCACCCGGACTAGGTCGAACACCGGGGAGCTGTTTTTT. It yields the protein CASTRTRSNTGELFF. The full variable domain, rest sourced from reference TRBV2 and TRBJ2-2, is EPEVTQTPSHQVTQMGQEVILRCVPISNHLYFYWYRQILGQKVEFLVSFYNNEISEKSEIFDDQFSVERPDGSNFTLKIRSTKLEDSAMYFCASTRTRSNTGELFFGEGSRLTVL.

V is TRBV13 and J is TRBJ1-1; the D is unclear. The length of the CDR3 is 12 residues. CDR1 and CDR2 (germline): PRHDT, FYEKMQ (reference sequence). The ends were cut back, 6 bases at V and 4 bases at J, with 9 bases in the middle. The CDR3 DNA is TGTGCCAGCAGATTAAGGGCCACTGAAGCTTTCTTT. Protein sequence: CASRLRATEAFF.

V usage is TRBV2 and J usage is TRBJ2-2; no firm D call. The germline CDR1 and CDR2 sequences are SNHLY and FYNNEI. V was cut by 7 bases and J by 2 bases, with 14 bases left in between. The CDR3 is made up of 15 amino acids. CDR3 sequence (DNA): TGTGCCAGCATAGCAAGGGCTCCCAACACCGGGGAGCTGTTTTTT. It translates to CASIARAPNTGELFF. Using reference TRBV2 and TRBJ2-2 for the parts outside the CDR3, the full variable domain is EPEVTQTPSHQVTQMGQEVILRCVPISNHLYFYWYRQILGQKVEFLVSFYNNEISEKSEIFDDQFSVERPDGSNFTLKIRSTKLEDSAMYFCASIARAPNTGELFFGEGSRLTVL.

The gene calls are TRBV7-2 and TRBJ1-2, with D possibly TRBD1 on 6 matching bases. The CDR3 runs to 13 residues. Germline loops: CDR1 SGHTA, CDR2 FQGNSA. Trimming removed 5 bases from V and 2 bases from J, with 9 bases in between. The CDR3: CASSHRVNYGYTF. The CDR3 DNA sequence: TGTGCCAGCAGCCACAGGGTAAACTATGGCTACACCTTC.

The gene calls are TRBV5-8 and TRBJ1-5; no definite D call. The germline V gene has CDR1 SGHTS and CDR2 YDEGEE. The V and J ends lost 3 bases and 0 bases respectively, with 7 bases between them. The CDR3 length is 14 residues. CDR3 DNA sequence: TGTGCCAGCAGCTCTGAATATAGCAATCAGCCCCAGCATTTT. Protein: CASSSEYSNQPQHF.

The chain links TRBV27 to TRBJ2-3; TRBD1 might be the D (6 bases). The CDR3 is made up of 15 amino acids. V dropped 5 bases and J dropped 2 bases, with 14 bases sitting between them. The germline V gene has CDR1 MNHEY and CDR2 SMNVEV (reference sequence). The CDR3 is CASSTGDTLTDTQYF. The CDR3 DNA reads TGTGCCAGCAGTACCGGGGACACACTCACAGATACGCAGTATTTT.

This chain connects TRBV29-1 to TRBJ2-5; 11 bases fit TRBD2. CDR1 is SQVTM and CDR2 is ANQGSEA in the germline V gene. The V and J ends lost 7 bases and 1 base, in that order; junction bases with no gene match: 5. The CDR3 is 14 amino acids. Written as DNA, the CDR3 is TGCAGCGGTCGACTAGCGGGGCTCCAAGAGACCCAGTACTTC. Amino acid sequence: CSGRLAGLQETQYF. The full variable domain, in which reference TRBV29-1 and TRBJ2-5 provide the parts outside the CDR3, is SAVISQKPSRDICQRGTSLTIQCQVDSQVTMMFWYRQQPGQSLTLIATANQGSEATYESGFVIDKFPISRPNLTFSTLTVSNMSPEDSSIYLCSGRLAGLQETQYFGPGTRLLVL.

The rearrangement joins TRBV11-2 to TRBJ1-2, with TRBD1 matching 7 bases. V was pared by 5 bases and J by 2 bases, with 5 bases of the junction left unmatched. The CDR3 is made up of 14 amino acids. Germline CDR1 is SGHAT and CDR2 is FQNNGV. The CDR3 DNA follows: TGTGCCAGCAGCAGAGACAGGGTAAACTATGGCTACACCTTC. This encodes CASSRDRVNYGYTF.

V usage is TRBV10-3 and J usage is TRBJ1-1; D unresolved. The V end lost 6 bases, the J end lost 1 base, and 15 bases lay between the germline ends. There are 15 residues in the CDR3. Germline V lookup: CDR1 ENHRY, CDR2 SYGVKD. This CDR3 reads CAIRRFQEGNTEAFF. CDR3 in DNA: TGTGCCATCAGACGTTTCCAGGAGGGGAACACTGAAGCTTTCTTT.

The chain has TRBV28 and TRBJ2-2; 8 positions match TRBD1. The CDR3 sequence is 13 residues long. Germline CDR1 MDHEN, CDR2 SYDVKM. Germline trimming cut 5 bases from V and 4 bases from J; bases unmatched to any gene: 0. The CDR3 DNA is TGTGCCAGCAGTACAGGGGGCACCGGGGAGCTGTTTTTT. Translation gives CASSTGGTGELFF. Drawing the rest from reference TRBV28 and TRBJ2-2, the complete variable domain is DVKVTQSSRYLVKRTGEKVFLECVQDMDHENMFWYRQDPGLGLRLIYFSYDVKMKEKGDIPEGYSVSREKKERFSLILESASTNQTSMYLCASSTGGTGELFFGEGSRLTVL.

The genes are TRBV9 and TRBJ1-3; D not resolved. This CDR3 spans 13 amino acids. V shed 7 bases and J shed 0 bases, with 8 bases lying between them. Germline CDR1 is SGDLS and CDR2 is YYNGEE. CDR3 nucleotides: TGTGCCAGCGGGGAGGCCTCTGGAAACACCATATATTTT. Protein product: CASGEASGNTIYF.

This rearrangement joins TRBV27 to TRBJ2-7; 7 bases align to TRBD1. Germline CDR1 MNHEY, CDR2 SMNVEV (reference sequence). Trimming cost V 6 bases and J 3 bases; bases outside gene matches: 8. The CDR3 is 14 residues long. CDR3 protein: CASSPRGLNYEQYF. The CDR3 DNA follows: TGTGCCAGCAGCCCTAGGGGGCTCAACTACGAGCAGTACTTC.

The chain uses TRBV18 and TRBJ2-3, with 8 bases aligning to TRBD2. This CDR3 region has 16 residues. The junction had 5 bases not matched to a gene; V was cut back by 0 bases and J by 3 bases. Germline CDR1 is KGHSH and CDR2 is LQKENI. The CDR3 region has the DNA TGTGCCAGCTCACCACCGCGGGGGGCGAATACAGATACGCAGTATTTT. This translates into CASSPPRGANTDTQYF.

The genes are TRBV7-6 and TRBJ2-5; D is undetermined. CDR3 size: 11 residues. Trimming took off 5 bases at V and 3 bases at J, with 4 bases between the two ends. CDR1 is SGHVS, CDR2 FNYEAQ, per germline. The CDR3 bases are TGTGCCAGCAGCATCGAAGAGACCCAGTACTTC. Residues: CASSIEETQYF.

CDR3 sequence: CASSLGGEPVAFF. The CDR3 bases are TGTGCCAGCAGTTTAGGGGGGGAGCCGGTAGCTTTCTTT. This chain uses TRBV27 with TRBJ1-1; D perhaps matches TRBD1 (5 bases). CDR3 length: 13 residues. The V gene lost 2 bases and the J gene lost 10 bases, with 14 bases spanning the gap. Germline assignment: CDR1 MNHEY and CDR2 SMNVEV (reference sequence).

The V gene is TRBV18, the J gene TRBJ1-1; no firm D call. Germline CDR1 is KGHSH and CDR2 is LQKENI. This CDR3 spans 14 amino acids. Trimming removed 4 bases at V and 0 bases at J, with 9 bases between. In DNA, the CDR3 is TGTGCCAGCTCACTAGGGATCGTGAACACTGAAGCTTTCTTT. Translation: CASSLGIVNTEAFF. Filled out from reference TRBV18 and TRBJ1-1, the complete variable domain reads NAGVMQNPRHLVRRRGQEARLRCSPMKGHSHVYWYRQLPEEGLKFMVYLQKENIIDESGMPKERFSAEFPKEGPSILRIQQVVRGDSAAYFCASSLGIVNTEAFFGQGTRLTVV.

V and J are TRBV2 and TRBJ2-7; D ambiguous. Trimming left V 7 bases short and J 4 bases short, with 5 bases between. The CDR3 length is 10 residues. Per the germline V gene, CDR1 is SNHLY and CDR2 is FYNNEI. CDR3 protein: CASKTYEQYF. The CDR3 DNA sequence: TGTGCCAGCAAAACGTACGAGCAGTACTTC.

The chain joins TRBV29-1 to TRBJ1-2; the D is unclear. Looked up from germline, CDR1 is SQVTM and CDR2 is ANQGSEA. CDR3 size: 13 residues. Trimming left V 3 bases short and J 5 bases short, with 13 bases between. The CDR3 loop is CSVDGPVGYGYTF. DNA for the CDR3: TGCAGCGTTGATGGCCCCGTCGGATATGGCTACACCTTC.

V and J are TRBV6-5 and TRBJ1-2; tentative D call: TRBD1 (6 bases). Trimming took 6 bases from V and 2 from J, leaving 16 bases between them. This CDR3 is built from 15 residues. The germline V gene has CDR1 MNHEY and CDR2 SVGAGI. The CDR3 here is CASSPRTDGNYGYTF. CDR3 nucleotide sequence: TGTGCCAGCAGCCCCCGGACAGACGGAAACTATGGCTACACCTTC.

The chain joins TRBV5-1 to TRBJ1-4, with 10 bases matching TRBD1. CDR3 size: 16 residues. The ends lost 4 bases at V and 4 bases at J; junction bases unmatched: 7. Per germline, CDR1 SGHRS and CDR2 YFSETQ. The CDR3 region has the DNA TGCGCCAGCAGCCCTAGGACAGGGGGGAATAATGAAAAACTGTTTTTT. Encoded protein: CASSPRTGGNNEKLFF.

This chain uses TRBV12-3 or TRBV12-4 with TRBJ2-2; unclear D gene. The CDR3 consists of 13 residues. The V end lost 1 base, the J end lost 5 bases, and 5 bases lay between the germline ends. CDR3 DNA sequence: TGTGCCAGCAGTTTAGAGGGAACCGGGGAGCTGTTTTTT. Amino acids: CASSLEGTGELFF.

The V gene is TRBV5-1, the J gene TRBJ2-6, with 8 bases identical to TRBD1. Germline V gene data show CDR1 as SGHRS and CDR2 as YFSETQ. V lost 4 bases and J lost 4; bases outside the gene matches: 10. The CDR3 extends over 17 amino acids. CDR3 region: CASSPDGQGSGANVLTF. In DNA form, the CDR3 reads TGCGCCAGCAGCCCAGACGGACAGGGATCCGGGGCCAACGTCCTGACTTTC.

The chain links TRBV27 to TRBJ2-5, with 11 bases lining up with TRBD2. V was clipped by 3 bases and J by 2 bases; unmatched bases: 2. Germline V CDR1 and CDR2: MNHEY, SMNVEV (reference sequence). The CDR3 is 15 amino acids. In DNA form, the CDR3 reads TGTGCCAGCAGTTTGGTAGCGGGAGGGCAAGAGACCCAGTACTTC. Protein: CASSLVAGGQETQYF.

The chain carries TRBV18 and TRBJ1-5; possible D gene TRBD1, 5 bases. Germline V CDR1 and CDR2: KGHSH, LQKENI. CDR3 length: 14 amino acids. V was trimmed by 1 base and J by 4 bases, leaving 8 bases between them. The CDR3 protein is CASSPQGRNQPQHF. CDR3 DNA: TGTGCCAGCTCACCACAGGGGAGGAATCAGCCCCAGCATTTT.

This clone came up a few times. The chain combines TRBV7-9 with TRBJ2-7; TRBD1 is a possible D gene (5 bases). The germline CDR1 and CDR2 sequences are SEHNR and FQNEAQ (reference sequence). CDR3 size: 16 residues. V lost 4 bases and J lost 0, with 16 bases in between. CDR3 amino acids: CASSSGPTAFSYEQYF. CDR3 coding DNA: TGTGCCAGCAGCTCAGGGCCCACAGCGTTCTCCTACGAGCAGTACTTC.

This clone has only one observation. The J gene is TRBJ2-3, the V gene TRBV18; no clear D gene. Trimming removed 2 bases from V and 7 bases from J, with 10 bases in between. The CDR3 runs to 13 residues. Germline lookup yields CDR1 KGHSH and CDR2 LQKENI. DNA for the CDR3: TGTGCCAGCTCACCAGGGTCAGGAAATACGCAGTATTTT. Translation: CASSPGSGNTQYF.

This chain links TRBV19 with TRBJ2-2, with TRBD1 identical over 11 bases. Germline-derived CDR1 and CDR2 are LNHDA and SQIVND (reference sequence). The ends lost 3 bases at V and 6 bases at J; junction bases unmatched: 6. This CDR3 is 16 amino acids long. The CDR3 nucleotides are TGTGCCAGTAGTATCTGGACAGGGGGCGCATCCGGGGAGCTGTTTTTT. Translated: CASSIWTGGASGELFF.

The V call is TRBV7-9, the J call TRBJ2-2; D unclear. Germline CDR1 reads SEHNR; CDR2 reads FQNEAQ (reference sequence). V was cut by 2 bases and J by 6 bases, with 10 bases left in between. This CDR3 is built from 14 residues. Here the CDR3 reads CASSLLIRAGELFF. DNA of the CDR3: TGTGCCAGCAGCTTACTTATACGTGCCGGGGAGCTGTTTTTT.